These 27 T cell receptor beta chains share one sample of origin, sequenced in a study of cytomegalovirus exposure and HLA in healthy donors. Vbeta (60) and Jbeta (13) primers were used in the PCR. Generated by immunoSEQ multiplex PCR, the TCRdb table keeps only in-frame clones and is missing some. Among 120,000 or so clones, 75% to 90% were seen once, and the ten largest hold over 2.5%. Sample: PBMCs. These receptors all stem from a male donor in good health and CMV-seronegative.

This clone showed up just a few times. The chain joins TRBV7-2 to TRBJ2-3; D ambiguous. The ends were cut back, 5 bases at V and 0 bases at J, with 6 bases in the middle. CDR3 length equals 13 residues. Per germline, CDR1 SGHTA and CDR2 FQGNSA. The CDR3 loop reads CASSDTSTDTQYF. CDR3 bases: TGTGCCAGCAGCGATACTAGCACAGATACGCAGTATTTT. Complete variable domain (other parts from reference TRBV7-2 and TRBJ2-3): GAGVSQSPSNKVTEKGKDVELRCDPISGHTALYWYRQSLGQGLEFLIYFQGNSAPDKSGLPSDRFSAERTGGSVSTLTIQRTQQEDSAVYLCASSDTSTDTQYFGPGTRLTVL.

The rearrangement joins TRBV7-8 to TRBJ1-2, with TRBD1 matching 7 bases. From germline, CDR1 is SGHVS and CDR2 FQNEAQ. CDR3 length equals 20 residues. V was clipped by 5 bases and J by 3 bases; unmatched bases: 24. CDR3 coding DNA: TGTGCCAGCAGCACCTACCCTCGACAGGGCGCCTTCCAAAACTACTATGGCTACACCTTC. This codes for CASSTYPRQGAFQNYYGYTF.

The V gene is TRBV27, the J gene TRBJ2-1; D is unresolved. Trimming shortened V by 1 base and J by 2 bases, and 6 bases separated the two germline ends. Germline V gene lookup returns CDR1 MNHEY and CDR2 SMNVEV (reference sequence). The CDR3 loop spans 14 amino acids. In DNA form, the CDR3 reads TGTGCCAGCAGTTTATTAGCTCCCTACAATGAGCAGTTCTTC. It translates to CASSLLAPYNEQFF.

The gene calls are TRBV7-8 and TRBJ1-6; 9 bases are a match to TRBD1. The CDR3 contains 15 residues. Germline CDR1 reads SGHVS; CDR2 reads FQNEAQ. The V and J ends lost 5 bases and 10 bases, in that order; junction bases with no gene match: 9. In DNA, the CDR3 is TGTGCCAGCAGCCCCCTACAGGGGGCGAGGTCACCCCTCCACTTT. Translating it yields CASSPLQGARSPLHF.

DNA for the CDR3: TGTGCCAGCAGTGAATTATCCTGGACCCCCGGACAGGGGACGAGCTCTGGAAACACCATATATTTT. Its translation: CASSELSWTPGQGTSSGNTIYF. The chain combines TRBV2 with TRBJ1-3, with 9 positions matching TRBD1. CDR3 length equals 22 residues. Germline CDR1 and CDR2: SNHLY and FYNNEI. Unmatched junction bases numbered 20, after V lost 2 bases and J lost 0 bases.

The V gene is TRBV11-1, the J gene TRBJ2-7; the D gene is possibly TRBD1 (6 bases). V was pared by 4 bases and J by 1 base, with 14 bases between. This CDR3 spans 15 amino acids. Per germline, CDR1 SGHAT and CDR2 FQDESV (reference sequence). DNA of the CDR3: TGTGCCAGCAGCTGGGGGCCTGAGGGATCCTACGAGCAGTACTTC. Protein product: CASSWGPEGSYEQYF.

The rearrangement links TRBV5-1 to TRBJ1-1; D remains ambiguous. The CDR3 totals 15 residues. Germline V CDR1 and CDR2: SGHRS, YFSETQ. The V end lost 0 bases, the J end lost 1 base, and 10 bases lay between the germline ends. The CDR3 here is CASSLGRLGNTEAFF. The CDR3 bases are TGCGCCAGCAGCTTGGGACGACTAGGGAACACTGAAGCTTTCTTT. Full variable domain (rest looked up from reference TRBV5-1 and TRBJ1-1): KAGVTQTPRYLIKTRGQQVTLSCSPISGHRSVSWYQQTPGQGLQFLFEYFSETQRNKGNFPGRFSGRQFSNSRSEMNVSTLELGDSALYLCASSLGRLGNTEAFFGQGTRLTVV.

The chain combines TRBV30 with TRBJ2-7; 9 nucleotides align to TRBD2. This CDR3 has 13 residues. Germline V gene lookup returns CDR1 GTSNPN and CDR2 SVGIG (reference sequence). V shed 8 bases, J shed 4 bases, and the junction held 9 bases outside the gene matches. CDR3 nucleotide sequence: TGTGCCGGGCGGGGCGGGGGGGTATACGAGCAGTACTTC. It is translated as CAGRGGGVYEQYF.

This chain joins TRBV6-5 and TRBJ1-1; TRBD1 agrees at 9 bases. The CDR3 runs 15 residues. Trimming cost V 2 bases and J 5 bases; bases outside gene matches: 6. Germline-derived CDR1 and CDR2 are MNHEY and SVGAGI. The chain's CDR3 is CASSYGGQGGTEAFF. CDR3 DNA sequence: TGTGCCAGCAGTTACGGGGGACAGGGAGGGACTGAAGCTTTCTTT.

CDR3 nucleotides: TGTGCCAGCAGCACTCTGACAGGGATGGGTGGCTACACCTTC. It translates to CASSTLTGMGGYTF. J is TRBJ1-2 and V is TRBV9; TRBD1 matches at 7 bases. Germline V lookup: CDR1 SGDLS, CDR2 YYNGEE. V was clipped by 4 bases and J by 7 bases; unmatched bases: 10. CDR3 length: 14 residues. The complete variable domain, with remaining parts taken from reference TRBV9 and TRBJ1-2, reads DSGVTQTPKHLITATGQRVTLRCSPRSGDLSVYWYQQSLDQGLQFLIQYYNGEERAKGNILERFSAQQFPDLHSELNLSSLELGDSALYFCASSTLTGMGGYTFGSGTRLTVV.

The chain recombines TRBV27 with TRBJ2-1; D is possibly TRBD2 (7 bases). CDR1 is MNHEY and CDR2 is SMNVEV in the germline V gene (reference sequence). The ends were cut back, 6 bases at V and 1 base at J, with 13 bases in the middle. This CDR3 comprises 15 residues. The CDR3, as DNA: TGTGCCAGCAGCATTGGGGGGGCGTCCTACAATGAGCAGTTCTTC. Amino acids: CASSIGGASYNEQFF.

This clone has a handful of counts. CDR3 DNA sequence: TGTGCCAGCACCACGCGGAGACAGGGAATAAGCGAGCAGTACTTC. Translating it yields CASTTRRQGISEQYF. This chain links TRBV27 with TRBJ2-7; 7 nucleotides agree with TRBD1. CDR1 MNHEY and CDR2 SMNVEV come from the germline V gene (reference sequence). The CDR3 has 15 amino acids. Trimming removed 7 bases from V and 6 bases from J; junction bases left unmatched: 15.

The rearrangement uses TRBV28 and TRBJ1-6; 9 nucleotides align to TRBD1. The germline gives CDR1 MDHEN, CDR2 SYDVKM. The length of the CDR3 is 13 residues. V was clipped by 6 bases and J by 7 bases; unmatched bases: 1. CDR3 in amino acids: CASRGQGNSPLHF. CDR3 sequence (DNA): TGTGCCAGCAGGGGACAGGGAAATTCACCCCTCCACTTT.

The V gene is TRBV15, the J gene TRBJ2-5, with 9 bases aligning to TRBD2. V gave up 9 bases and J gave up 5 bases; unmatched junction bases: 10. The V gene's germline CDR1 is LNHNV and CDR2 YYDKDF (reference sequence). CDR3 size: 14 residues. The CDR3, as DNA: TGTGCCACTTCGGGAGCGGGGGGACAGGAGACCCAGTACTTC. Amino acid sequence: CATSGAGGQETQYF.

In this sample, this clone turned up a few times. The chain links TRBV6-1 to TRBJ2-3, with 14 nucleotides matching TRBD2. The V gene's germline CDR1 is MNHNS and CDR2 SASEGT. The CDR3 is 16 amino acids. The ends lost 3 bases at V and 2 bases at J; junction bases unmatched: 1. CDR3 region: CASSETSGGATDTQYF. The CDR3 DNA is TGTGCCAGCAGTGAGACTAGCGGGGGGGCCACAGATACGCAGTATTTT.

The V call is TRBV7-2, the J call TRBJ2-7; possibly TRBD2 for D (6 bases). CDR3 size: 14 residues. Germline V gene data show CDR1 as SGHTA and CDR2 as FQGNSA. V was shortened by 1 base and J by 4 bases, with 11 bases between the two germline ends. CDR3 protein: CASSLGRGWYEQYF. The CDR3 nucleotides are TGTGCCAGCAGCTTAGGGAGGGGATGGTACGAGCAGTACTTC.

The chain uses TRBV19 and TRBJ1-2; D is ambiguous. Germline V CDR1 and CDR2: LNHDA, SQIVND (reference sequence). This CDR3 region has 14 residues. The V and J ends lost 7 bases and 4 bases respectively, with 16 bases between them. CDR3 nucleotides: TGTGCCAGTACAGCCGGGGTCCTAGTCTATGGCTACACCTTC. Translation: CASTAGVLVYGYTF.

The chain links TRBV29-1 to TRBJ2-3; D is ambiguous. Germline V gene sequence: CDR1 SQVTM, CDR2 ANQGSEA. V was clipped by 7 bases and J by 1 base, with 18 bases between them. This CDR3 comprises 15 residues. Here the CDR3 DNA reads TGCAGCGAGAGCAAGACGGGTTTGGGCACAGATACGCAGTATTTT. Its protein is CSESKTGLGTDTQYF.

This chain joins TRBV6-6 and TRBJ1-6, with TRBD1 matching 8 bases. CDR3 length equals 16 residues. The junction had 11 bases not matched to a gene; V was cut back by 5 bases and J by 8 bases. The germline gives CDR1 MNHNY, CDR2 SVGAGI (reference sequence). In nucleotides, the CDR3 is TGTGCCAGCAGTGGGAGGGACAGGTTGTCATATTCACCCCTCCACTTT. This translates into CASSGRDRLSYSPLHF.

The chain couples TRBV6-1 to TRBJ1-1; D remains unclear. CDR1 MNHNS and CDR2 SASEGT come from the germline V gene. The CDR3 covers 12 residues. Deletions cut 7 bases from V and 1 base from J, with 7 bases between. CDR3 sequence reads: CASKTANTEAFF. The CDR3 DNA sequence: TGTGCCAGCAAAACAGCGAACACTGAAGCTTTCTTT.

The sample holds one count of this clone. The gene calls are TRBV29-1 and TRBJ2-7; 9 nucleotides agree with TRBD2. This CDR3 region has 14 residues. Germline V CDR1 and CDR2: SQVTM, ANQGSEA. Trimming took 4 bases from V and 3 from J; bases not matched to a gene: 7. The CDR3 reads CSVVRSSGIYEQYF. DNA of the CDR3: TGCAGCGTTGTGAGGTCTAGCGGGATCTACGAGCAGTACTTC.

The gene calls are TRBV27 and TRBJ1-1; TRBD1 matches 10 bases. From germline, CDR1 is MNHEY and CDR2 SMNVEV (reference sequence). The CDR3 sequence is 15 residues long. V lost 4 bases to trimming and J lost 12 bases; unmatched junction nucleotides: 14. The CDR3 coding sequence is TGTGCCAGCAGTTCCGCGAAGGGACAGGGGCGAGTAACTTTCTTT. Its protein is CASSSAKGQGRVTFF.

The chain joins TRBV5-1 to TRBJ2-1, with D perhaps TRBD2 (6 bases). In germline, CDR1 is SGHRS, CDR2 YFSETQ. V lost 4 bases to trimming and J lost 0 bases, with 11 bases between them. The CDR3 contains 15 residues. The CDR3 region is CASSLTSSSYNEQFF. CDR3 DNA sequence: TGCGCCAGCAGCCTCACTAGCTCCTCCTACAATGAGCAGTTCTTC.

The V and J genes are TRBV5-1 and TRBJ1-5; 7 bases align to TRBD1. Germline CDR1 and CDR2: SGHRS and YFSETQ. J was trimmed by 0 bases and V by 6 bases; bases with no gene match: 6. The CDR3 loop spans 15 amino acids. The CDR3, as DNA: TGCGCCAGCAACCAGACAGGGCTTAGCAATCAGCCCCAGCATTTT. It translates to CASNQTGLSNQPQHF. The full variable domain, its missing parts supplied by reference TRBV5-1 and TRBJ1-5, is KAGVTQTPRYLIKTRGQQVTLSCSPISGHRSVSWYQQTPGQGLQFLFEYFSETQRNKGNFPGRFSGRQFSNSRSEMNVSTLELGDSALYLCASNQTGLSNQPQHFGDGTRLSIL.

The chain is built from TRBV5-1 and TRBJ2-3; 9 bases map to TRBD2. After removal of 0 bases from V and 4 bases from J, the junction contained 0 bases not matched to a gene. The CDR3 runs to 14 residues. Germline CDR1 reads SGHRS; CDR2 reads YFSETQ. The CDR3 sequence is CASSLVAGADTQYF. The CDR3 DNA sequence: TGCGCCAGCAGCTTGGTAGCGGGAGCAGATACGCAGTATTTT.

V and J are TRBV30 and TRBJ2-1, with D hard to call. There are 15 residues in the CDR3. Germline lookup yields CDR1 GTSNPN and CDR2 SVGIG (reference sequence). V gave up 1 base and J gave up 3 bases, with 13 bases separating them. This CDR3 reads CAWSGASTYYNEQFF. CDR3 in DNA: TGTGCCTGGAGTGGGGCGTCTACCTACTACAATGAGCAGTTCTTC.

DNA for the CDR3: TGTGCCAGCAGTTGGAAGAGGGACACTGAAGCTTTCTTT. It encodes CASSWKRDTEAFF. The V and J genes are TRBV2 and TRBJ1-1; D unresolved. V was cut by 5 bases and J by 3 bases, with 10 bases left in between. Germline CDR1 is SNHLY and CDR2 is FYNNEI. The CDR3 sequence is 13 residues long.